The 28 T cell receptor beta chains presented below share a single source sample, sequenced in a study of CD8 T cells in ankylosing spondylitis. TCRdb reanalysed the 5' RACE reads using MiXCR and keeps one entry per CDR3 protein. The table records 150,000 to 200,000 distinct CDR3 sequences, 11% of them present only once. The sample taken for sequencing was blood, either unsorted or a sorted T cell fraction (not recorded which). These receptor sequences come from a male donor with ankylosing spondylitis or in good health (not recorded which).

This clonotype was recorded many times. This rearrangement joins TRBV6-5 to TRBJ1-2, with D unclear. CDR1 MNHEY and CDR2 SVGAGI come from the germline V gene. The CDR3 runs 13 residues. The V and J ends lost 3 bases and 2 bases respectively, with 7 bases between them. This CDR3 reads CASSYGGNYGYTF. The CDR3 DNA reads as TGTGCCAGCAGTTATGGTGGGAACTATGGCTACACCTTC.

This clonotype was recorded at least ten times. The genes are TRBV7-7 and TRBJ2-3; tentative D call: TRBD2 (5 bases). CDR3 length: 15 residues. Trimming took 5 bases from V and 0 from J, leaving 12 bases between them. CDR1 and CDR2 from the germline V gene are SSHAT and FNYEAQ (reference sequence). CDR3: CASSRTGGSTDTQYF. The CDR3, as DNA: TGTGCCAGCAGCCGGACTGGAGGAAGCACAGATACGCAGTATTTT.

V and J are TRBV18 and TRBJ2-5, with D perhaps matching TRBD1 (5 bases). Germline V gives CDR1 KGHSH, CDR2 LQKENI. The CDR3 is 14 amino acids. V was cut by 3 bases and J by 4 bases, with 12 bases left in between. CDR3 region: CASSPDTGRETQYF. The DNA of the CDR3 is TGTGCCAGCTCACCCGATACAGGCAGAGAGACCCAGTACTTC.

This clonotype was counted at least ten times. J is TRBJ2-7 and V is TRBV15; no clear D gene. Germline V gene lookup returns CDR1 LNHNV and CDR2 YYDKDF (reference sequence). With 0 bases removed from V and 4 bases from J, the gap between germline ends came to 7 bases. The CDR3 contains 13 residues. This chain's CDR3 is CATSRDTRYEQYF. CDR3 bases: TGTGCCACCAGCAGAGACACACGATACGAGCAGTACTTC. The variable domain in full, with the rest retrieved from reference TRBV15 and TRBJ2-7, is DAMVIQNPRYQVTQFGKPVTLSCSQTLNHNVMYWYQQKSSQAPKLLFHYYDKDFNNEADTPDNFQSRRPNTSFCFLDIRSPGLGDTAMYLCATSRDTRYEQYFGPGTRLTVT.

This clonotype was seen many times. The junction departs from the called germline gene at one end, perhaps through a read error. The chain carries TRBV20-1 and TRBJ2-5, with D unclear. Germline CDR1 DFQATT, CDR2 SNEGSKA (reference sequence). The CDR3 consists of 11 residues. Written as DNA, the CDR3 is TGCAGTGCCAGAGAAAGGGAGACCCAGTACTTC. As protein: CSARERETQYF.

This clonotype was seen many times. This chain's CDR3 is CASSLAAGNYNEQFF. The CDR3 coding sequence is TGTGCCAGCAGCTTGGCGGCGGGAAACTACAATGAGCAGTTCTTC. This chain connects TRBV5-5 to TRBJ2-1; tentatively, D is TRBD2 (6 bases). The CDR3 contains 15 residues. Germline assignment: CDR1 SGHKS and CDR2 YYEKEE (reference sequence). Trimming cost V 0 bases and J 3 bases, with 10 bases left between them.

This clonotype was observed many times. This rearrangement joins TRBV20-1 to TRBJ2-1; 12 nucleotides match TRBD1. CDR1 and CDR2 from the germline V gene are DFQATT and SNEGSKA (reference sequence). With 5 bases clipped from V and 8 bases from J, the junction kept 10 bases outside the gene matches. The length of the CDR3 is 15 residues. The chain's CDR3 is CSAEPGQGAWDEQFF. Written as DNA, the CDR3 is TGCAGTGCTGAACCGGGACAGGGGGCTTGGGATGAGCAGTTCTTC.

This clonotype was recorded at least ten times. CDR3 bases: TGCAGTGCTAGAGATCAGAGGGTGGAGAATGAAAAACTGTTTTTT. Amino acid sequence: CSARDQRVENEKLFF. J is TRBJ1-4 and V is TRBV20-1; D gene ambiguous. The CDR3 loop spans 15 amino acids. Germline V lookup: CDR1 DFQATT, CDR2 SNEGSKA (reference sequence). Trimming stripped 0 bases from V and 5 bases from J, with 13 bases between.

This clonotype showed up just a few times. The chain combines TRBV23-1 with TRBJ2-5; perhaps TRBD2 as D (6 bases). TRBV23-1 is reported as an ORF; its role is uncertain. The CDR3 spans 15 residues. The V end was cut by 3 bases, the J end by 2 bases, with 13 bases between. The DNA for the CDR3 is TGCGCCAGCAGTCAGCAGGAGGGGAGACAAGAGACCCAGTACTTC. Its protein is CASSQQEGRQETQYF.

This clonotype was seen at least ten times. The chain recombines TRBV4-3 with TRBJ2-3; D might be TRBD2 (5 bases). Germline V lookup: CDR1 LGHNA, CDR2 YSLEER. Trimming took off 1 base at V and 1 base at J, with 15 bases between the two ends. CDR3 length: 17 amino acids. In DNA, the CDR3 is TGCGCCAGCAGCCAAGGACCGGGGAGAACGGGCACAGATACGCAGTATTTT. As protein: CASSQGPGRTGTDTQYF.

This clonotype was picked up many times. This rearrangement joins TRBV10-3 to TRBJ1-1; no reliable D call. V lost 4 bases and J 4 bases, leaving 22 bases between the germline ends. This CDR3 comprises 17 residues. Looked up from germline, CDR1 is ENHRY and CDR2 is SYGVKD. DNA of the CDR3: TGTGCCATCAGTGTCCACCCCGTAGGTGAAGGTGGCACTGAAGCTTTCTTT. Translated: CAISVHPVGEGGTEAFF.

The CDR3 region is CASLAGGPYNEQFF. CDR3 DNA: TGTGCCAGTTTAGCGGGAGGGCCCTACAATGAGCAGTTCTTC. The chain is built from TRBV7-9 and TRBJ2-1; 11 nucleotides agree with TRBD2. The CDR3 runs 14 residues. In germline, CDR1 is SEHNR, CDR2 FQNEAQ (reference sequence). With 9 bases clipped from V and 2 bases from J, the junction kept 3 bases outside the gene matches.

This clonotype appeared many times. The rearrangement joins TRBV10-3 to TRBJ2-2; D gene uncertain. The germline gives CDR1 ENHRY, CDR2 SYGVKD. This CDR3 contains 15 residues. Between the trimmed V and J ends, which lost 3 bases and 3 bases, there was a span of 11 bases. CDR3 nucleotides: TGTGCCATCAGTGACTTGGGCCCTTACACCGGGGAGCTGTTTTTT. Translated, it gives CAISDLGPYTGELFF.

CDR3 bases: TGTGCCAGCAGCTCAACTAGCGGCTCCTACAATGAGCAGTTCTTC. This codes for CASSSTSGSYNEQFF. The chain links TRBV7-8 to TRBJ2-1; 8 bases align to TRBD2. Germline-derived CDR1 and CDR2 are SGHVS and FQNEAQ. CDR3 size: 15 residues. Trimming took 4 bases from V and 0 from J; bases not matched to a gene: 2.

This clonotype was recorded once. The chain combines TRBV27 with TRBJ2-1, with 7 positions matching TRBD1. CDR1 MNHEY and CDR2 SMNVEV come from the germline V gene (reference sequence). V gave up 2 bases and J gave up 4 bases; unmatched junction bases: 11. The CDR3 spans 17 residues. As DNA, the CDR3 is TGTGCCAGCAGTTTAGTGAGGGGGCGGGCAGGTTACAATGAGCAGTTCTTC. This codes for CASSLVRGRAGYNEQFF.

This clonotype was observed a handful of times. DNA for the CDR3: TGTGCCAGCAGTTTAATGATGATTGACAGGGATCAAGAGACCCAGTACTTC. Its protein product is CASSLMMIDRDQETQYF. The V call is TRBV12-3 or TRBV12-4, the J call TRBJ2-5; 7 bases agree with TRBD1. The CDR3 covers 17 residues. V gave up 2 bases and J gave up 2 bases; unmatched junction bases: 11.

This clonotype was seen ten or more times. The genes are TRBV29-1 and TRBJ2-1; 10 positions agree with TRBD2. Germline V CDR1 and CDR2: SQVTM, ANQGSEA. V dropped 5 bases and J dropped 8; count of bases not matched to a gene: 6. The CDR3 is 13 residues long. CDR3 amino acids: CSVRPSGSHEQFF. In DNA, the CDR3 is TGCAGCGTTCGGCCTAGCGGGAGCCATGAGCAGTTCTTC.

This clonotype was seen many times. The V call is TRBV10-3, the J call TRBJ1-2, with D perhaps matching TRBD1 (5 bases). The germline V gene has CDR1 ENHRY and CDR2 SYGVKD. The CDR3 has 16 residues. V was pared by 0 bases and J by 0 bases, with 11 bases between. The CDR3 reads CAISESRAGPNYGYTF. Written as DNA, the CDR3 is TGTGCCATCAGTGAGTCAAGGGCAGGGCCTAACTATGGCTACACCTTC.

This chain connects TRBV19 to TRBJ2-3, with a tentative D call TRBD2 (6 bases). Trimming removed 5 bases from V and 1 base from J, with 16 bases in between. The CDR3 sequence is 16 residues long. Looked up from germline, CDR1 is LNHDA and CDR2 is SQIVND (reference sequence). The CDR3 DNA reads as TGTGCCAGTAGTGGCCCCCGCGGGGTTGGCACAGATACGCAGTATTTT. This translates into CASSGPRGVGTDTQYF.

This clonotype came up many times. The chain couples TRBV2 to TRBJ2-2; the D is unclear. The germline V gene has CDR1 SNHLY and CDR2 FYNNEI. The CDR3 contains 13 residues. With 3 bases removed from V and 3 bases from J, the gap between germline ends came to 5 bases. The CDR3 DNA reads as TGTGCCAGCAGTGACAGTTACACCGGGGAGCTGTTTTTT. Translated, it gives CASSDSYTGELFF.

This clonotype was seen ten or more times. This chain connects TRBV3-1 to TRBJ2-3; 10 positions agree with TRBD2. The CDR3 runs 13 residues. Germline lookup yields CDR1 LGHDT and CDR2 YNNKEL (reference sequence). J lost 5 bases, V lost 10 bases, and 6 bases had no gene match. Here the CDR3 DNA reads TGTGCCACAAGCGGGGGGGCCTTAGATACGCAGTATTTT. It specifies CATSGGALDTQYF.

This clonotype was counted only a few times. V is TRBV3-1 and J is TRBJ1-3; a weak D match, TRBD1 (6 bases). CDR1 LGHDT and CDR2 YNNKEL come from the germline V gene (reference sequence). There are 16 residues in the CDR3. Trimming cost V 1 base and J 0 bases, with 10 bases left between them. This CDR3 is CASSQAGGVSGNTIYF. CDR3 nucleotides: TGTGCCAGCAGCCAAGCTGGGGGCGTCTCTGGAAACACCATATATTTT.

This clonotype was seen at least ten times. This chain uses TRBV5-1 with TRBJ2-7; TRBD1 matches 8 bases. The germline CDR1 and CDR2 sequences are SGHRS and YFSETQ. There are 15 residues in the CDR3. V was clipped by 0 bases and J by 4 bases; unmatched bases: 6. The CDR3, as DNA: TGCGCCAGCAGCTTGGTAACGGGACAGGTGTACGAGCAGTACTTC. Its protein product is CASSLVTGQVYEQYF.

This clonotype was found many times. V gene TRBV29-1 combines with J gene TRBJ2-7, with D possibly being TRBD2 (6 bases). The CDR3 sequence is 12 residues long. Germline-derived CDR1 and CDR2 are SQVTM and ANQGSEA. V was trimmed by 4 bases and J by 3 bases, leaving 10 bases between them. As DNA, the CDR3 is TGCAGCGTTGTGGAGGGAAGCTACGAGCAGTACTTC. It is translated as CSVVEGSYEQYF.

The V call is TRBV12-3 or TRBV12-4, the J call TRBJ2-7; possible D gene TRBD1, 6 bases. The CDR3 has 16 residues. Trimming shortened V by 3 bases and J by 0 bases, and 15 bases separated the two germline ends. CDR3 nucleotide sequence: TGTGCCAGCAGTTTGGTAGGGACAAAACCCTCCTACGAGCAGTACTTC. The encoded protein is CASSLVGTKPSYEQYF.

The table lists this clonotype with many counts. The chain carries TRBV20-1 and TRBJ2-5; 8 bases are shared with TRBD2. V lost 1 base to trimming and J lost 5 bases; unmatched junction nucleotides: 6. CDR3 length equals 14 residues. Germline CDR1 reads DFQATT; CDR2 reads SNEGSKA (reference sequence). The CDR3: CSARVGGRKETQYF. The CDR3 DNA reads as TGCAGTGCTAGAGTCGGCGGGAGGAAGGAGACCCAGTACTTC.

This clonotype was counted at least ten times. The CDR3 loop reads CASSSDVGEQFF. The CDR3 DNA is TGCGCCAGCAGTTCCGATGTTGGTGAGCAGTTCTTC. V usage is TRBV5-1 and J usage is TRBJ2-1; no clear D. This CDR3 is built from 12 residues. The V end was cut by 5 bases, the J end by 9 bases, with 12 bases between. Germline assignment: CDR1 SGHRS and CDR2 YFSETQ.

In this sample, this clonotype turned up a few times. The V gene is TRBV3-1, the J gene TRBJ2-2; 14 bases match TRBD2. Trimming cost V 1 base and J 3 bases; bases outside gene matches: 10. The CDR3 loop spans 20 amino acids. Per the germline V gene, CDR1 is LGHDT and CDR2 is YNNKEL (reference sequence). CDR3 amino acids: CASSQVTGTSGGWDTGELFF. The CDR3 DNA sequence: TGTGCCAGCAGCCAAGTCACCGGGACTAGCGGGGGATGGGACACCGGGGAGCTGTTTTTT.